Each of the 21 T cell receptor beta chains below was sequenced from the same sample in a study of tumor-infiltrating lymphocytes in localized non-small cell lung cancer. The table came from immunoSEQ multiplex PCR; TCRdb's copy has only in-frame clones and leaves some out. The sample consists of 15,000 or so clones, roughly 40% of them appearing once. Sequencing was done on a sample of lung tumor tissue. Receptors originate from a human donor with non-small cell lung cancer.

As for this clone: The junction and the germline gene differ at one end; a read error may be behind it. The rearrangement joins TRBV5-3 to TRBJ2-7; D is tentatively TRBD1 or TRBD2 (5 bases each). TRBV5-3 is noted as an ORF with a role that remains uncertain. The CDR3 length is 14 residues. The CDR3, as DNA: TGTGCCAGCAGCTTCTCAGGGAGCTCCTACGAGCAGTACTTC. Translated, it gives CASSFSGSSYEQYF.

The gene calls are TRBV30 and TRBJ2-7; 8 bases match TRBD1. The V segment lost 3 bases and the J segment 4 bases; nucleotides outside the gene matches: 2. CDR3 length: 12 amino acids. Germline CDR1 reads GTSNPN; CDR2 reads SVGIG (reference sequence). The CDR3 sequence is CAWRDRVYEQYF. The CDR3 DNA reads TGTGCCTGGAGGGACAGGGTTTACGAGCAGTACTTC.

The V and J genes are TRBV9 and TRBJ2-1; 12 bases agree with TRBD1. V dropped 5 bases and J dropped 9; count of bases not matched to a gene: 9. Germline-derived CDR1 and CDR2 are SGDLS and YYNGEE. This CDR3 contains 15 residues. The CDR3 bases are TGTGCCAGCAGGGAGGGGACAGGGGGCTTTGGTGAGCAGTTCTTC. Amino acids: CASREGTGGFGEQFF. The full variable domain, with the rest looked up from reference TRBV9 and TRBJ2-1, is DSGVTQTPKHLITATGQRVTLRCSPRSGDLSVYWYQQSLDQGLQFLIQYYNGEERAKGNILERFSAQQFPDLHSELNLSSLELGDSALYFCASREGTGGFGEQFFGPGTRLTVL.

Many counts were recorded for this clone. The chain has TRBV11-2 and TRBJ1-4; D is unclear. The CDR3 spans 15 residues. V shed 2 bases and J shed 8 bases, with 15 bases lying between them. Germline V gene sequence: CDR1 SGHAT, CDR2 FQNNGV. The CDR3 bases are TGTGCCAGCAGCTTAACAATAGGGCTAATGGAAAAACTGTTTTTT. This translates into CASSLTIGLMEKLFF.

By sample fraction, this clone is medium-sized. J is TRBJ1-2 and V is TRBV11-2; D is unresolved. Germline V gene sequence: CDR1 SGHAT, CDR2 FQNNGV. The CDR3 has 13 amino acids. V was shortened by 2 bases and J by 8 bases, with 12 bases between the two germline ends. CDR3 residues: CASSLKALGGYTF. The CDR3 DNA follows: TGTGCCAGCAGCTTAAAGGCCCTCGGCGGCTACACCTTC.

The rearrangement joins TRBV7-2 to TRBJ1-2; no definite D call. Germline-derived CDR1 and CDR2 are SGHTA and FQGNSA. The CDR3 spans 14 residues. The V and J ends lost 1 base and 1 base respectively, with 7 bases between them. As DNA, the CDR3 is TGTGCCAGCAGCTTAGATGGGGTTAACTATGGCTACACCTTC. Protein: CASSLDGVNYGYTF. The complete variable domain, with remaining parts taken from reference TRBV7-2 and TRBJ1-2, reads GAGVSQSPSNKVTEKGKDVELRCDPISGHTALYWYRQSLGQGLEFLIYFQGNSAPDKSGLPSDRFSAERTGGSVSTLTIQRTQQEDSAVYLCASSLDGVNYGYTFGSGTRLTVV.

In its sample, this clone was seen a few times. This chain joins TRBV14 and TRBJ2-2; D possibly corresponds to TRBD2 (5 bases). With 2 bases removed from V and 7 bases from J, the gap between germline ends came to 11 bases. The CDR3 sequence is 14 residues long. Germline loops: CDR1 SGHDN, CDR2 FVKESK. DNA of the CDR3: TGTGCCAGCAGCCAAACGGGGAATATCGGGGAGCTGTTTTTT. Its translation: CASSQTGNIGELFF.

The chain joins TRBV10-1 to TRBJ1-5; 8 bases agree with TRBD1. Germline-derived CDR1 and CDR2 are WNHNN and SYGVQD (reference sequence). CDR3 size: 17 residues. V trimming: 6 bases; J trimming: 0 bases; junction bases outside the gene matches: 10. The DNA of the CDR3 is TGCGCCAGCAGCGGGGGGACAGGTCTTCCTAGCAATCAGCCCCAGCATTTT. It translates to CASSGGTGLPSNQPQHF.

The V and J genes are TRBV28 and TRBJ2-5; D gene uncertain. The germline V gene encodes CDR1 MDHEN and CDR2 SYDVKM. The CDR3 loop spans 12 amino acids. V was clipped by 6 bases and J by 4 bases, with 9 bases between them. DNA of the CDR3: TGTGCCAGCAGCCTCTATGGAGAGACCCAGTACTTC. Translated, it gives CASSLYGETQYF.

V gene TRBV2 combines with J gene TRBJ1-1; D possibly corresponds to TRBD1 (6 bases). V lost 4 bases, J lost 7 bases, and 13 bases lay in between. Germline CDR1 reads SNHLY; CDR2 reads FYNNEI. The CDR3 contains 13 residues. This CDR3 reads CASSAGGLGEAFF. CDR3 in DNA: TGTGCCAGCAGTGCCGGGGGGCTAGGTGAAGCTTTCTTT.

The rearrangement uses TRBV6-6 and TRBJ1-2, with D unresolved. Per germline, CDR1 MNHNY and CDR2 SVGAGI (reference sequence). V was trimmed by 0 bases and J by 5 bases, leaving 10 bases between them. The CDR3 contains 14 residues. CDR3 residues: CASSYSAARYGYTF. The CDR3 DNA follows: TGTGCCAGCAGTTACTCGGCAGCCCGTTATGGCTACACCTTC.

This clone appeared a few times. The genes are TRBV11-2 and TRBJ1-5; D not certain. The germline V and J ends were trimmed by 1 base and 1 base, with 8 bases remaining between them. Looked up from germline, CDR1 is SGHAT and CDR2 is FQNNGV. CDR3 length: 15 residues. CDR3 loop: CASSLGVTSNQPQHF. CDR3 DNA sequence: TGTGCCAGCAGCTTAGGAGTCACCAGCAATCAGCCCCAGCATTTT.

The CDR3 protein is CASSTGTGTYEQYF. The DNA for the CDR3 is TGTGCCAGCAGTACGGGGACAGGGACTTACGAGCAGTACTTC. The chain has TRBV28 and TRBJ2-7, with 9 bases lining up with TRBD1. V lost 5 bases and J lost 4; bases outside the gene matches: 6. Looked up from germline, CDR1 is MDHEN and CDR2 is SYDVKM. CDR3 length: 14 residues.

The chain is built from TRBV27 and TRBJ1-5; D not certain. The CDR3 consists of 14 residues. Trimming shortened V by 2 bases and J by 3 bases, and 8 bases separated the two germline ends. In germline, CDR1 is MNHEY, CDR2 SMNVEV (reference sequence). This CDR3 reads CASSLRSYNQPQHF. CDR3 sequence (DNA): TGTGCCAGCAGTTTACGGTCCTACAATCAGCCCCAGCATTTT.

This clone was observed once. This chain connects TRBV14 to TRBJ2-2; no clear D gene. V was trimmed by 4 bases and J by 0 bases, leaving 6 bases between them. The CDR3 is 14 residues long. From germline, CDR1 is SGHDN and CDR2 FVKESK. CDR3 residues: CASSRRTNTGELFF. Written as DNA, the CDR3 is TGTGCCAGCAGCCGGCGCACGAACACCGGGGAGCTGTTTTTT.

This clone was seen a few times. The CDR3 nucleotides read TGTGCCAGCACCACCGGGCGGGGGACCGGGGAGCTGTTTTTT. As protein: CASTTGRGTGELFF. The chain combines TRBV6-6 with TRBJ2-2; TRBD2 aligns across 7 bases. The V gene's germline CDR1 is MNHNY and CDR2 SVGAGI (reference sequence). The CDR3 contains 14 residues. With V trimmed by 7 bases and J by 5 bases, 7 bases remained unmatched.

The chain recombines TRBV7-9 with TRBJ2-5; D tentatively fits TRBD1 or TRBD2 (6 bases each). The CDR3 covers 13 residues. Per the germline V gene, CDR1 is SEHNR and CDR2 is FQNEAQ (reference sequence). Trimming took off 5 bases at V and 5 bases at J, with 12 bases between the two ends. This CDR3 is CASSMGGWETQYF. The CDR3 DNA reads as TGTGCCAGCAGCATGGGGGGCTGGGAGACCCAGTACTTC.

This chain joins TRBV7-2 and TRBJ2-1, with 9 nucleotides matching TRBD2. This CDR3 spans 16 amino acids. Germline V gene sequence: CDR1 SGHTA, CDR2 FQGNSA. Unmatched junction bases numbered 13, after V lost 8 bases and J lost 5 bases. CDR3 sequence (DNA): TGTGCCAGCGGAACTTTAGGGACTAGCCGAAACAATGAGCAGTTCTTC. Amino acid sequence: CASGTLGTSRNNEQFF.

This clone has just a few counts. CDR3 in DNA: TGCGCCAGCAGCCCCCAAAGGGCATCCCGAGAGCAGTACTTC. It yields the protein CASSPQRASREQYF. V usage is TRBV5-1 and J usage is TRBJ2-7; no firm D call. The CDR3 is 14 residues long. Germline CDR1 SGHRS, CDR2 YFSETQ. V was cut by 4 bases and J by 7 bases, with 18 bases left in between.

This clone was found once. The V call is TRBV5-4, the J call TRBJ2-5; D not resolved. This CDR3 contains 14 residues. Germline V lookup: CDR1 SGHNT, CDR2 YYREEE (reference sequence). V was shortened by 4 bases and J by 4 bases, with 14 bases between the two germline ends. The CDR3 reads CASSVIGMRETQYF. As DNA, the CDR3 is TGTGCCAGCAGCGTAATAGGGATGAGAGAGACCCAGTACTTC.

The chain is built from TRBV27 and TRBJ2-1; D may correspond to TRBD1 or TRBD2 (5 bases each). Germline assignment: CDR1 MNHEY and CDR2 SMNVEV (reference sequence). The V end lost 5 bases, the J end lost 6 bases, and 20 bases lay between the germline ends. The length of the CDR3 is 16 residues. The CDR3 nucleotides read TGTGCCAGCAGTCGGCCATTGAGGGGTGGGGGCAATGAGCAGTTCTTC. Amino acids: CASSRPLRGGGNEQFF.